This T cell receptor (beta chain) was captured by sequencing in a study of cytomegalovirus exposure and HLA in healthy donors. Study-wide findings and caveats: The dataset shows that most TCR sequences were rare, while some public TCRs occurred in many donors. Reported results showed that the classifier diagnosed cytomegalovirus status with high specificity and sensitivity. Donor immune exposure was known only as CMV serostatus.

Researchers ran the PCR with 60 Vbeta and 13 Jbeta primers. The assay was immunoSEQ multiplex PCR, and TCRdb's table has in-frame clones only and misses some. The data hold over 75,000 clones, with around 9.6% observed a single time. The CDR3 sequence is 15 residues long. Germline assignment: CDR1 LNHDA and CDR2 SQIVND (reference sequence). V lost 5 bases, J lost 0 bases, and 11 bases lay in between. As regards this clone: Its antigen remains unidentified.

Sequenced material: PBMCs. V and J are TRBV19 and TRBJ1-3; D remains ambiguous. The source of this sequence is a man over 45 in good health and CMV-seropositive. The DNA of the CDR3 is TGTGCCAGTAGTTCGATGTACTACTCTGGAAACACCATATATTTT. It encodes CASSSMYYSGNTIYF.